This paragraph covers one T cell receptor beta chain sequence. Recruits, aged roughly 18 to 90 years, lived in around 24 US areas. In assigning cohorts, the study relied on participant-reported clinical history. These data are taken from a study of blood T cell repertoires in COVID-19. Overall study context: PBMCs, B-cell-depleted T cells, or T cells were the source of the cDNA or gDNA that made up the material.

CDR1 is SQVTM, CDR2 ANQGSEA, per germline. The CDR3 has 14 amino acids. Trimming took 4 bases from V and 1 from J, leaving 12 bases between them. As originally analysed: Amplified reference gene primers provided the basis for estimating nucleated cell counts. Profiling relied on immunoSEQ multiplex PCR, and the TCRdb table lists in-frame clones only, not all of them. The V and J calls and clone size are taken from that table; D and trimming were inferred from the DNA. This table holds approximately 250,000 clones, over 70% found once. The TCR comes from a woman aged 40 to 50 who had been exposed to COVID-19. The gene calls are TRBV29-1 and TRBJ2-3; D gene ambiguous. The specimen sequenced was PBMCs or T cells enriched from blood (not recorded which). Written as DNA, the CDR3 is TGCAGCGTTGGTGAAACATCTCGCACAGATACGCAGTATTTT. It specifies CSVGETSRTDTQYF.